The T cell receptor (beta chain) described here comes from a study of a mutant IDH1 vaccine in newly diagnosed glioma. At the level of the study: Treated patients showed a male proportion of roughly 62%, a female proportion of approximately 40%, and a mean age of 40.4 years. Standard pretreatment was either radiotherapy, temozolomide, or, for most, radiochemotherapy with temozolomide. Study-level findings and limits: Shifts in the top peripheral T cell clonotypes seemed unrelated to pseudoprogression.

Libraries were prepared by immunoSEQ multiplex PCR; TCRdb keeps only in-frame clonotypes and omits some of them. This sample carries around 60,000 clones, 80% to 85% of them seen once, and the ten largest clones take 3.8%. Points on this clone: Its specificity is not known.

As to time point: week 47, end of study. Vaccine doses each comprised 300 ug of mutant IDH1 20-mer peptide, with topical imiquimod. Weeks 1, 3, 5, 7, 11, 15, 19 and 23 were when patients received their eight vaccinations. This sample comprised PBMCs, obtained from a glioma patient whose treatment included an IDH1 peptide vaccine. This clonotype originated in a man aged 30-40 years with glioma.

CDR3 sequence (DNA): TGTGCCAGCAGCTTCGCAACAACTGCCTTGGAAAATGAAAAACTGTTTTTT. Protein sequence: CASSFATTALENEKLFF. This chain uses TRBV7-6 with TRBJ1-4; D uncertain. Germline CDR1 SGHVS, CDR2 FNYEAQ. The CDR3 loop spans 17 amino acids. The V end lost 3 bases, the J end lost 5 bases, and 19 bases lay between the germline ends.